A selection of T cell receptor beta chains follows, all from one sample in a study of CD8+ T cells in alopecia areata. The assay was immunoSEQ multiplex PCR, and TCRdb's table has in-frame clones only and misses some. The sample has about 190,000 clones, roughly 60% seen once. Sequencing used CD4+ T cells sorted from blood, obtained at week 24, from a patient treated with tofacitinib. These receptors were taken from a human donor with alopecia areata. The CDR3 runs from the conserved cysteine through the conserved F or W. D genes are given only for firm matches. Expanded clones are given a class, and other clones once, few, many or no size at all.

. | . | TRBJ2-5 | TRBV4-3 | TGCGCCAGCAGCACCGGGACCCAAGGGACCCAGTACTTC | CASSTGTQGTQYF
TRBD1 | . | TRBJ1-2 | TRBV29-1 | TGCAGCGTTGAGGTCGGACAGGGTTCAGGGGGCTACACCTTC | CSVEVGQGSGGYTF
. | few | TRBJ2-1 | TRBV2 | TGTGCCAGCAGAGTTCCGTCCTACAATGAGCAGTTCTTC | CASRVPSYNEQFF
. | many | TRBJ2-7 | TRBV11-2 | TGTGCCAGCAGCTTAAGCTTGGTACAGGGCTACGAGCAGTACTTC | CASSLSLVQGYEQYF
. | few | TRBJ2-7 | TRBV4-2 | TGTGCCAGCAGCCTCCTCAGAGGGGACACTTACGAGCAGTACTTC | CASSLLRGDTYEQYF
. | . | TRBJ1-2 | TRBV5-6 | TGTGCCAGCAGCAGAAGGGACGCTAACTATGGCTACACCTTC | CASSRRDANYGYTF
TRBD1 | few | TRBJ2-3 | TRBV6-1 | TGTGCCAGCAGTGAAGACCGGGGACAGCGCACAGATACGCAGTATTTT | CASSEDRGQRTDTQYF
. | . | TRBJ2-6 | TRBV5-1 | TGCGCCAGCAGCTTGGGTCCTCTGAGTGGGGCATCTGGGGCCAACGTCCTGACTTTC | CASSLGPLSGASGANVLTF
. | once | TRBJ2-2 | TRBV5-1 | TGCGCCAGCAGCGCACAGGTTAACACCGGGGAGCTGTTTTTT | CASSAQVNTGELFF
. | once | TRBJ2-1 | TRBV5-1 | TGCGCCAGCAGCTTTGGGACTGACAATGAGCAGTTCTTC | CASSFGTDNEQFF
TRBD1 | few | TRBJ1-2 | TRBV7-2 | TGTGCCAGCAGCTTAGAAGACAGGGGTGGCTACACCTTC | CASSLEDRGGYTF
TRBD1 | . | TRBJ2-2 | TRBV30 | TGTGCCTGGAGTGCGCCCAGCCCTAGGGGGCGAAACACCGGGGAGCTGTTTTTT | CAWSAPSPRGRNTGELFF
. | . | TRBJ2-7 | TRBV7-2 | TGTGCCAGCAGCTTAGCCCGGACGGTTACCTACGAGCAGTACTTC | CASSLARTVTYEQYF